This TCR beta chain was observed in a study of PD-L1 blockade in urothelial cancer. The CDR3 contains 15 residues. Trimming took 0 bases from V and 8 from J, leaving 16 bases between them. Per germline, CDR1 MNHEY and CDR2 SVGAGI. Time point indicated: peripheral blood 6 weeks after treatment start. Sample contribution per patient ranged from 1 to 8, covering pretreatment and on-treatment. The repertoire was sequenced with immunoSEQ multiplex PCR; TCRdb's copy has only in-frame clones and lacks some. This sample yields around 66,000 clones, of which roughly 90% are seen a single time; about 11% belongs to the top ten.

The chain has TRBV6-5 and TRBJ1-2; perhaps TRBD1 as D (5 bases). This TCR was recovered from a man in his sixties with urothelial cancer. The sample consisted of PBMCs, taken around atezolizumab (anti-PD-L1) treatment. In nucleotides, the CDR3 is TGTGCCAGCAGTTACTCGGAGGGACTCCCGCGGGGCTACACCTTC. Translating it yields CASSYSEGLPRGYTF.